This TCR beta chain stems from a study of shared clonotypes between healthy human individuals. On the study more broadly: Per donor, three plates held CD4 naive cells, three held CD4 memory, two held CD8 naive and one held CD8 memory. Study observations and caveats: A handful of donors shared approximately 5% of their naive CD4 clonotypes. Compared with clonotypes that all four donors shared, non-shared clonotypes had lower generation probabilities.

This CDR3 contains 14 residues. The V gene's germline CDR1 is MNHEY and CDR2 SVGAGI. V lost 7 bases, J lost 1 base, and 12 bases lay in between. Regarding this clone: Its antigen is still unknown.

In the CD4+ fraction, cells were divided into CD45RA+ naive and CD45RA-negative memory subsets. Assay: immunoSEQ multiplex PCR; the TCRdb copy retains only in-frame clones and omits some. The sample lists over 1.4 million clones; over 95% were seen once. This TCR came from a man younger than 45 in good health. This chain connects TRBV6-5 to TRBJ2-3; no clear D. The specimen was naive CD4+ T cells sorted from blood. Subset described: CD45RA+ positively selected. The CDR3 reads CASTKVAGTDTQYF. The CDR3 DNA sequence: TGTGCCAGCACTAAAGTGGCGGGCACAGATACGCAGTATTTT.